Listed below are T cell receptor beta chains from one sample, sequenced in a study of blood T cell repertoires in COVID-19. Clones were sequenced by immunoSEQ multiplex PCR, and TCRdb holds only the in-frame ones, with some missing. The data contain about 480,000 clones, 85% to 90% of them singletons. Sequenced input: PBMCs or T cells enriched from blood (not recorded which). These receptor sequences come from a woman between 40 and 55 years old who had recovered from COVID-19. The conserved cysteine and the conserved F or W are not part of the CDR3 here.

v_call: TRBV29-1; cdr3_length: 13; cdr3_aa: SVDVGNLYSYEQY
v_call: TRBV11-3; cdr3_length: 13; cdr3_aa: ASSLDGRRESEQF
v_call: TRBV15; cdr3_length: 13; cdr3_aa: ATSRDKGWDEKLF
v_call: TRBV30; cdr3_length: 14; cdr3_aa: AWRPLAGVRTGELF
v_call: TRBV5-1; cdr3_length: 14; cdr3_aa: ASSMGLAESTDTQY
v_call: TRBV7-9; cdr3_length: 17; cdr3_aa: ASSQSGTSGRLRYNEQF
v_call: TRBV5-1; cdr3_length: 12; cdr3_aa: ASSLGTRDSPLH
v_call: TRBV4-1; cdr3_length: 13; cdr3_aa: ASRATLEGGNTIY
v_call: TRBV24-1; cdr3_length: 10; cdr3_aa: ATSDFWGGEF
v_call: TRBV7-9; cdr3_length: 10; cdr3_aa: ASSLQVNEQF
v_call: TRBV6-5; cdr3_length: 10; cdr3_aa: ASMELGYGYT
v_call: TRBV18; cdr3_length: 11; cdr3_aa: ASSDRVTEKLF
v_call: TRBV13; cdr3_length: 13; cdr3_aa: ASSPNHLAGAEQY
v_call: TRBV19; cdr3_length: 12; cdr3_aa: ASRDGGAGNTIY
v_call: TRBV10-3; cdr3_length: 16; cdr3_aa: AISRALAGVDSYNEQF
v_call: TRBV5-1; cdr3_length: 9; cdr3_aa: ASRANTEAF
v_call: TRBV30; cdr3_length: 13; cdr3_aa: AWSDTGTGAYEQY
v_call: TRBV15; cdr3_length: 13; cdr3_aa: ATSTRTGEGQPQH
v_call: TRBV19; cdr3_length: 11; cdr3_aa: ATRDRGNTEAF
v_call: TRBV7-9; cdr3_length: 12; cdr3_aa: ASSLGQGNEKLF
v_call: TRBV9; cdr3_length: 12; cdr3_aa: ASSVEYLNNEQF
v_call: TRBV19; cdr3_length: 13; cdr3_aa: ASTNDRASNTEAF
v_call: TRBV10-3; cdr3_length: 12; cdr3_aa: AISYRVSGNTIY
v_call: TRBV2; cdr3_length: 13; cdr3_aa: ASSVRGTGNTEAF
v_call: TRBV7-2; cdr3_length: 15; cdr3_aa: ASSLNKGTGDAAPLH
v_call: TRBV10-1; cdr3_length: 13; cdr3_aa: ASSGTSGNRDTQY
v_call: TRBV7-7; cdr3_length: 14; cdr3_aa: ASSLNGVLGGETQY
v_call: TRBV7-8; cdr3_length: 13; cdr3_aa: ASRLNSLSNQPQH
v_call: TRBV12-5; cdr3_length: 16; cdr3_aa: ASGFPKKTVPSNQPQH
v_call: TRBV21-1; cdr3_length: 14; cdr3_aa: ASSKHKAGETNEQF
v_call: TRBV7-2; cdr3_length: 16; cdr3_aa: ASSLTLDRPLSNQPQH
v_call: TRBV10-3; cdr3_length: 10; cdr3_aa: AISAGDTEAF
v_call: TRBV19; cdr3_length: 15; cdr3_aa: ASSPRGRGLGHTEQF
v_call: TRBV12-3/TRBV12-4; cdr3_length: 11; cdr3_aa: ASSLAGTGKLF
v_call: TRBV25-1; cdr3_length: 12; cdr3_aa: ASAKGTGPYEQY
v_call: TRBV27; cdr3_length: 13; cdr3_aa: ASNGLAGARDEQF
v_call: TRBV27; cdr3_length: 14; cdr3_aa: ASSLGTSGSSSTQY
v_call: TRBV3-1/TRBV3-2; cdr3_length: 13; cdr3_aa: ASSQVVGTSNEQF
v_call: TRBV7-7; cdr3_length: 13; cdr3_aa: ASSAQVGGNGELF
v_call: TRBV2; cdr3_length: 10; cdr3_aa: ASALGTRTQY
v_call: TRBV24-1; cdr3_length: 16; cdr3_aa: ATSELTSGRIVRNEQF
v_call: TRBV5-1; cdr3_length: 14; cdr3_aa: ASSLEVGPGANVLT
v_call: TRBV5-1; cdr3_length: 16; cdr3_aa: ASSFKASGRGQTGELF
v_call: TRBV19; cdr3_length: 11; cdr3_aa: ATGRLPNTEAF
v_call: TRBV6-2/TRBV6-3; cdr3_length: 13; cdr3_aa: ASSSRDRGRTEAF
v_call: TRBV11-2; cdr3_length: 15; cdr3_aa: ASSSVRTSGPYNEQF
v_call: TRBV2; cdr3_length: 13; cdr3_aa: ASSLDRGGLEKLF
v_call: TRBV9; cdr3_length: 13; cdr3_aa: ASSATGHRNTEAF
v_call: TRBV10-3; cdr3_length: 13; cdr3_aa: AISSSGTSGTEQF
v_call: TRBV30; cdr3_length: 11; cdr3_aa: AWSADRNTEAF
v_call: TRBV4-1; cdr3_length: 13; cdr3_aa: ASSQDLGRREHAF